Presented here are 32 T cell receptor beta chains from one specimen sequenced in a study of T cells after yellow fever vaccination. Using its own MiXCR run on the 5' RACE reads, TCRdb lists one record per CDR3 protein. The sample contains 450,000 to 550,000 distinct CDR3 sequences, 20% to 25% of which appear only once. The sequencing here drew on PBMCs, taken roughly 20 days after the first yellow fever vaccination. The receptors come from a man between 18 and 35 years old who received the YFV17D yellow fever vaccine.

This clonotype has just a few counts. V usage is TRBV9 and J usage is TRBJ2-1; TRBD2 aligns across 9 bases. The CDR3 has 16 residues. Germline V gives CDR1 SGDLS, CDR2 YYNGEE. The V gene end was trimmed by 4 bases and the J gene end by 6 bases; junction bases not matched to a gene: 11. The chain's CDR3 is CASSLGRLAVPNEQFF. Written as DNA, the CDR3 is TGTGCCAGCAGCCTCGGGAGACTAGCGGTACCCAATGAGCAGTTCTTC.

This chain uses TRBV7-2 with TRBJ1-5, with 10 bases that match TRBD1. The CDR3 runs to 14 residues. V was clipped by 5 bases and J by 7 bases; unmatched bases: 5. Germline values: CDR1 SGHTA, CDR2 FQGNSA. The CDR3: CASSGQGVGQPQHF. CDR3 bases: TGTGCCAGCAGCGGACAGGGGGTCGGACAGCCCCAGCATTTT. The full variable domain, rest sourced from reference TRBV7-2 and TRBJ1-5, is GAGVSQSPSNKVTEKGKDVELRCDPISGHTALYWYRQSLGQGLEFLIYFQGNSAPDKSGLPSDRFSAERTGGSVSTLTIQRTQQEDSAVYLCASSGQGVGQPQHFGDGTRLSIL.

The V and J genes are TRBV3-1 and TRBJ1-2; maybe TRBD1 (5 bases). This CDR3 has 16 residues. Trimming removed 4 bases at V and 3 bases at J, with 18 bases between. The germline V gene has CDR1 LGHDT and CDR2 YNNKEL (reference sequence). This CDR3 reads CASSPIGGGWDYGYTF. The CDR3 DNA is TGTGCCAGCAGCCCCATCGGGGGGGGATGGGACTATGGCTACACCTTC. Full variable domain (rest looked up from reference TRBV3-1 and TRBJ1-2): DTAVSQTPKYLVTQMGNDKSIKCEQNLGHDTMYWYKQDSKKFLKIMFSYNNKELIINETVPNRFSPKSPDKAHLNLHINSLELGDSAVYFCASSPIGGGWDYGYTFGSGTRLTVV.

V is TRBV11-2 and J is TRBJ1-1; 7 nucleotides match TRBD1. There are 14 residues in the CDR3. J gave up 5 bases and V 6 bases, and 9 bases lay outside the gene matches. Germline V lookup: CDR1 SGHAT, CDR2 FQNNGV. This chain's CDR3 is CASSSYRGRTEAFF. CDR3 nucleotides: TGTGCCAGCAGTTCCTACAGGGGTAGAACTGAAGCTTTCTTT.

A few counts support this clonotype. This sequence joins TRBV6-2 or TRBV6-3 and TRBJ2-7, with TRBD2 identical over 13 bases. Per the germline V gene, CDR1 is MNHEY and CDR2 is SVGEGT. The V and J ends lost 4 bases and 0 bases, in that order; junction bases with no gene match: 12. This CDR3 has 19 amino acids. The CDR3 sequence: CASSSSNRGLAGASYEQYF. CDR3 in DNA: TGTGCCAGCAGTTCCTCCAACCGCGGACTAGCGGGGGCCTCCTACGAGCAGTACTTC.

This CDR3 is CASSLNIGAGEEKLFF. In DNA form, the CDR3 reads TGTGCCAGCAGCTTAAATATCGGGGCGGGGGAAGAAAAACTGTTTTTT. The V and J genes are TRBV7-2 and TRBJ1-4, with a possible D match to TRBD1 (5 bases). The germline CDR1 and CDR2 sequences are SGHTA and FQGNSA. The CDR3 is 16 residues long. The ends were cut back, 2 bases at V and 8 bases at J, with 18 bases in the middle.

This sequence joins TRBV6-2 or TRBV6-3 and TRBJ2-7; D gene unclear. This CDR3 spans 15 amino acids. V dropped 7 bases and J dropped 3 bases, with 19 bases sitting between them. Germline values: CDR1 MNHEY, CDR2 SVGEGT. The CDR3 region is CASKEVSGPSYEQYF. The CDR3 DNA sequence: TGTGCCAGCAAAGAGGTTTCCGGACCAAGCTACGAGCAGTACTTC.

The gene calls are TRBV5-1 and TRBJ2-3; TRBD2 aligns across 14 bases. Germline trimming cut 3 bases from V and 4 bases from J; bases unmatched to any gene: 7. This CDR3 contains 17 residues. Germline V CDR1 and CDR2: SGHRS, YFSETQ. For the CDR3, the DNA is TGCGCCAGCAGCTCGGGACTAGCGGGGGCGAGAGCAGATACGCAGTATTTT. Translated: CASSSGLAGARADTQYF.

The V and J genes are TRBV27 and TRBJ2-3; 8 bases line up with TRBD2. Germline trimming cut 10 bases from V and 2 bases from J; bases unmatched to any gene: 14. Germline V CDR1 and CDR2: MNHEY, SMNVEV (reference sequence). The CDR3 is 16 amino acids. CDR3 amino acids: CAISPGGGTHTDTQYF. Written as DNA, the CDR3 is TGTGCCATCAGCCCCGGGGGGGGGACACACACAGATACGCAGTATTTT.

There are a few counts of this clonotype. The CDR3 DNA reads TGTGCCAGCTCACCAACCCCCCCCGACCGTTACTACGAGCAGTACTTC. Its protein product is CASSPTPPDRYYEQYF. The rearrangement uses TRBV18 and TRBJ2-7; D unclear. The CDR3 covers 16 residues. Trimming cost V 2 bases and J 3 bases, with 17 bases left between them. Germline CDR1 KGHSH, CDR2 LQKENI. The full variable domain, in which reference TRBV18 and TRBJ2-7 provide the parts outside the CDR3, is NAGVMQNPRHLVRRRGQEARLRCSPMKGHSHVYWYRQLPEEGLKFMVYLQKENIIDESGMPKERFSAEFPKEGPSILRIQQVVRGDSAAYFCASSPTPPDRYYEQYFGPGTRLTVT.

The chain joins TRBV5-1 to TRBJ1-4; D may be TRBD1 (6 bases). Germline V gene data show CDR1 as SGHRS and CDR2 as YFSETQ. Trimming took 2 bases from V and 0 from J, leaving 11 bases between them. The CDR3 length is 16 residues. In DNA, the CDR3 is TGCGCCAGCAGCTTAGTTGGACAGACAACTAATGAAAAACTGTTTTTT. This codes for CASSLVGQTTNEKLFF. Drawing the rest from reference TRBV5-1 and TRBJ1-4, the complete variable domain is KAGVTQTPRYLIKTRGQQVTLSCSPISGHRSVSWYQQTPGQGLQFLFEYFSETQRNKGNFPGRFSGRQFSNSRSEMNVSTLELGDSALYLCASSLVGQTTNEKLFFGSGTQLSVL.

This clonotype was seen a few times. The CDR3 is CASSRTAGNTIYF. The CDR3 DNA sequence: TGTGCCAGCAGCCGGACAGCTGGAAACACCATATATTTT. The chain recombines TRBV14 with TRBJ1-3; tentative D call: TRBD1 (6 bases). CDR1 is SGHDN and CDR2 is FVKESK in the germline V gene. Trimming took 4 bases from V and 2 from J, leaving 6 bases between them. The CDR3 has 13 amino acids.

This clonotype turned up a few times. The chain recombines TRBV29-1 with TRBJ2-7; D is unclear. The germline V and J ends were trimmed by 5 bases and 5 bases, with 16 bases remaining between them. The germline V gene has CDR1 SQVTM and CDR2 ANQGSEA. The CDR3 loop spans 13 amino acids. The CDR3 coding sequence is TGCAGCGTTTCTGCGTCAGTTCTCAACGAGCAGTACTTC. This codes for CSVSASVLNEQYF.

V gene TRBV5-1 combines with J gene TRBJ2-1; 10 nucleotides align to TRBD2. The junction had 6 bases not matched to a gene; V was cut back by 5 bases and J by 7 bases. The CDR3 is made up of 14 amino acids. The germline CDR1 and CDR2 sequences are SGHRS and YFSETQ. In nucleotides, the CDR3 is TGCGCCAGCAGGGACCTAGCGGGGGCAAATGAGCAGTTCTTC. This gives the protein CASRDLAGANEQFF.

The chain couples TRBV27 to TRBJ2-1; the match to TRBD2 covers 9 bases. J gave up 6 bases and V 2 bases, and 5 bases lay outside the gene matches. The germline V gene encodes CDR1 MNHEY and CDR2 SMNVEV (reference sequence). CDR3 length: 15 amino acids. The CDR3 here is CASSLRRGGFNEQFF. As DNA, the CDR3 is TGTGCCAGCAGTTTACGGCGGGGGGGCTTCAATGAGCAGTTCTTC.

A few counts support this clonotype. The chain has TRBV27 and TRBJ2-7; the D call may be TRBD1 or TRBD2 (5 bases each). V dropped 5 bases and J dropped 7 bases, with 15 bases sitting between them. From germline, CDR1 is MNHEY and CDR2 SMNVEV (reference sequence). There are 13 residues in the CDR3. This CDR3 reads CASSPGTPREQYF. The CDR3, as DNA: TGTGCCAGCAGTCCCGGGACCCCGAGGGAGCAGTACTTC.

The chain carries TRBV4-1 and TRBJ1-1; D unresolved. The germline CDR1 and CDR2 sequences are MGHRA and YSYEKL. The CDR3 runs 13 residues. V was cut by 4 bases and J by 2 bases, with 8 bases left in between. The CDR3 spells CASSRPRNTEAFF. CDR3 DNA sequence: TGCGCCAGCAGCCGGCCGAGAAACACTGAAGCTTTCTTT.

This clonotype was counted between two and nine times. The chain has TRBV3-1 and TRBJ2-7; 10 nucleotides agree with TRBD1. V was clipped by 4 bases and J by 5 bases; unmatched bases: 11. The CDR3 contains 16 residues. Germline V CDR1 and CDR2: LGHDT, YNNKEL (reference sequence). The CDR3 nucleotides are TGTGCCAGCAGCCGAAAGGCGGGGACAGGGGAAAACGAGCAGTACTTC. It yields the protein CASSRKAGTGENEQYF.

This clonotype is a singleton in its sample. This sequence joins TRBV5-1 and TRBJ2-7; D gene ambiguous. Looked up from germline, CDR1 is SGHRS and CDR2 is YFSETQ. Trimming cost V 9 bases and J 0 bases, with 19 bases left between them. This CDR3 comprises 15 residues. The CDR3 DNA follows: TGCGCCAACAAGGCCTACGAAGGGCCCTCCTACGAGCAGTACGTC. Translation gives CANKAYEGPSYEQYV.

The gene calls are TRBV28 and TRBJ2-5; either TRBD1 or TRBD2 may supply D (5 bases each). CDR1 and CDR2 from the germline V gene are MDHEN and SYDVKM. The CDR3 sequence is 16 residues long. V was trimmed by 4 bases and J by 6 bases, leaving 21 bases between them. The CDR3 protein is CASSSLGTTTSKTQYF. CDR3 coding DNA: TGTGCCAGCAGTTCCCTGGGGACCACCACGTCCAAGACCCAGTACTTC.

CDR3 in amino acids: CASSPRLAGGSNEQFF. In nucleotides, the CDR3 is TGTGCCAGCAGTCCGAGACTAGCGGGGGGGTCAAATGAGCAGTTCTTC. This sequence joins TRBV6-2 or TRBV6-3 and TRBJ2-1; 14 positions agree with TRBD2. Germline loops: CDR1 MNHEY, CDR2 SVGEGT. The CDR3 loop spans 16 amino acids. The V and J ends lost 5 bases and 7 bases, in that order; junction bases with no gene match: 7.

V usage is TRBV29-1 and J usage is TRBJ1-1; tentative D call: TRBD1 (6 bases). Trimming took 7 bases from V and 1 from J, leaving 10 bases between them. The CDR3 contains 12 residues. Per the germline V gene, CDR1 is SQVTM and CDR2 is ANQGSEA. The CDR3 region has the DNA TGCAGCGCAACGGACAGGAACACTGAAGCTTTCTTT. As protein: CSATDRNTEAFF.

The rearrangement joins TRBV10-3 to TRBJ2-3; maybe TRBD2 (7 bases). From germline, CDR1 is ENHRY and CDR2 SYGVKD. V lost 8 bases and J 2 bases, leaving 20 bases between the germline ends. This CDR3 is 16 amino acids long. The CDR3 DNA sequence: TGTGCCATCCATCCAGGACGGGGGGCGTCCACAGATACGCAGTATTTT. Amino acid sequence: CAIHPGRGASTDTQYF.

The chain combines TRBV27 with TRBJ1-5, with D possibly TRBD1 on 6 matching bases. V was shortened by 5 bases and J by 2 bases, with 13 bases between the two germline ends. The CDR3 runs to 15 residues. Germline V gene sequence: CDR1 MNHEY, CDR2 SMNVEV (reference sequence). In nucleotides, the CDR3 is TGTGCCAGCAGTGCCCTGGGACACCGCAATCAGCCCCAGCATTTT. It encodes CASSALGHRNQPQHF.

This clonotype was seen once. This sequence joins TRBV11-2 and TRBJ2-1, with D maybe TRBD1 (6 bases). The ends were cut back, 2 bases at V and 7 bases at J, with 15 bases in the middle. The CDR3 runs 15 residues. Germline loops: CDR1 SGHAT, CDR2 FQNNGV. This CDR3 is CASSLSQGLGNEQFF. In DNA form, the CDR3 reads TGTGCCAGCAGCTTATCACAGGGCCTAGGTAATGAGCAGTTCTTC.

This clonotype was observed a few times. This chain uses TRBV18 with TRBJ2-1; D ambiguous. CDR1 is KGHSH and CDR2 is LQKENI in the germline V gene. V was shortened by 6 bases and J by 3 bases, with 15 bases between the two germline ends. This CDR3 comprises 15 residues. The CDR3 protein is CASSLRRLNYNEQFF. The CDR3 DNA follows: TGTGCCAGCTCCCTCAGGAGACTTAACTACAATGAGCAGTTCTTC. Full variable domain (missing parts from reference TRBV18 and TRBJ2-1): NAGVMQNPRHLVRRRGQEARLRCSPMKGHSHVYWYRQLPEEGLKFMVYLQKENIIDESGMPKERFSAEFPKEGPSILRIQQVVRGDSAAYFCASSLRRLNYNEQFFGPGTRLTVL.

This clonotype occurred a few times. The chain has TRBV10-3 and TRBJ1-4, with D maybe TRBD1 (6 bases). Germline V gives CDR1 ENHRY, CDR2 SYGVKD. The CDR3 is 14 amino acids. Deletions cut 2 bases from V and 5 bases from J, with 9 bases between. CDR3 DNA: TGTGCCATCAGTGAGGGACAGAAAAATGAAAAACTGTTTTTT. Translating gives CAISEGQKNEKLFF.

In its sample, this clonotype was seen a few times. This rearrangement joins TRBV12-3 or TRBV12-4 to TRBJ2-1; TRBD2 aligns across 8 bases. V shed 2 bases, J shed 9 bases, and the junction held 6 bases outside the gene matches. CDR3 length: 14 residues. In DNA form, the CDR3 reads TGTGCCAGCAGTTTAAGATTCGGGGGGGGTGAGCAGTTCTTC. This gives the protein CASSLRFGGGEQFF.

This clonotype was detected only a few times. The CDR3 DNA sequence: TGTGCCAGCAGTGAGACAGGGACCTACAATGAGCAGTTCTTC. Its protein product is CASSETGTYNEQFF. The chain uses TRBV5-4 and TRBJ2-1, with 7 bases aligning to TRBD1. Germline CDR1 and CDR2: SGHNT and YYREEE (reference sequence). Germline trimming cut 5 bases from V and 2 bases from J; bases unmatched to any gene: 4. The CDR3 has 14 residues.

This chain connects TRBV6-1 to TRBJ1-5; D unresolved. The CDR3 runs 15 residues. V was shortened by 2 bases and J by 3 bases, with 11 bases between the two germline ends. Germline V gives CDR1 MNHNS, CDR2 SASEGT. CDR3 protein: CASSESGVLNQPQHF. CDR3 DNA: TGTGCCAGCAGTGAAAGTGGGGTACTCAATCAGCCCCAGCATTTT.

The gene calls are TRBV3-1 and TRBJ1-1, with a possible D match to TRBD1 (6 bases). Trimming took 6 bases from V and 5 from J, leaving 16 bases between them. The CDR3 runs 14 residues. Germline V gene sequence: CDR1 LGHDT, CDR2 YNNKEL (reference sequence). Written as DNA, the CDR3 is TGTGCCAGCAGTCGGGACATAGGGGAGACTGAAGCTTTCTTT. Its protein product is CASSRDIGETEAFF.

The rearrangement joins TRBV7-2 to TRBJ2-1; TRBD1 agrees at 9 bases. The CDR3 has 15 residues. V lost 3 bases to trimming and J lost 9 bases; unmatched junction nucleotides: 9. The germline gives CDR1 SGHTA, CDR2 FQGNSA. The CDR3 sequence is CASSFNRGLPIEQFF. Here the CDR3 DNA reads TGTGCCAGCAGCTTCAACAGGGGGCTCCCTATTGAGCAGTTCTTC.